The 18 T cell receptor beta chains listed next were all sequenced from one sample in a study of Tregs in tolerant kidney transplant recipients. Sequencing used immunoSEQ multiplex PCR; TCRdb keeps in-frame clones, though not all of them. This sample has 75,000 to 80,000 clones; more than 85% occur once, and the top ten carry approximately 0.35%. The material sequenced was Tregs from blood, taken before the transplant. These TCRs come from a human donor who received a combined kidney and bone marrow transplant.

The V and J genes are TRBV18 and TRBJ2-2, with D uncertain. The CDR3 contains 14 residues. The V gene's germline CDR1 is KGHSH and CDR2 LQKENI. Deletions cut 3 bases from V and 5 bases from J, with 10 bases between. CDR3 region: CASSPPTRTGELFF. DNA of the CDR3: TGTGCCAGCTCACCCCCCACACGGACCGGGGAGCTGTTTTTT.

J is TRBJ2-7 and V is TRBV9; no definite D call. The CDR3 consists of 14 residues. CDR1 is SGDLS, CDR2 YYNGEE, per germline. Trimming pared 7 bases from V and 2 bases from J, leaving 16 bases between. CDR3 sequence: CASDLSPRPYEQYF. CDR3 coding DNA: TGTGCCAGCGACTTGAGTCCGCGGCCCTACGAGCAGTACTTC.

The rearrangement joins TRBV7-3 to TRBJ2-3; weak D call: TRBD2 (6 bases). The CDR3 is 14 amino acids. Trimming removed 5 bases at V and 2 bases at J, with 11 bases between. The germline V gene has CDR1 SGHTA and CDR2 FQGTGA. CDR3 sequence (DNA): TGTGCCAGCAGCACGGGGGTGGACACAGATACGCAGTATTTT. Protein sequence: CASSTGVDTDTQYF.

The V call is TRBV18, the J call TRBJ2-3, with 9 nucleotides matching TRBD2. Germline values: CDR1 KGHSH, CDR2 LQKENI. This CDR3 comprises 15 residues. V lost 0 bases and J lost 4; bases outside the gene matches: 2. CDR3 region: CASSPPSGSPDTQYF. The DNA for the CDR3 is TGTGCCAGCTCACCACCTAGCGGGAGCCCAGATACGCAGTATTTT.

The rearrangement links TRBV19 to TRBJ2-3, with D uncertain. Trimming took off 3 bases at V and 0 bases at J, with 10 bases between the two ends. CDR1 is LNHDA and CDR2 is SQIVND in the germline V gene (reference sequence). The CDR3 sequence is 15 residues long. The CDR3, as DNA: TGTGCCAGTAGTATTATCAGCGCTAGCACAGATACGCAGTATTTT. Translation gives CASSIISASTDTQYF.

This chain links TRBV21-1 with TRBJ2-5; TRBD2 is the table's D call and was not checked against the DNA. TRBV21-1 is recorded as a pseudogene. The CDR3 totals 12 residues. The CDR3 nucleotides read TGTGCCTCCGGCAGCGGGGGGCAGACCCAGTACTTC. Protein product: CASGSGGQTQYF.

Here the CDR3 reads CASSPDRAQETQYF. DNA for the CDR3: TGTGCCAGCTCACCAGACAGGGCCCAAGAGACCCAGTACTTC. The chain couples TRBV18 to TRBJ2-5; TRBD1 matches at 7 bases. The CDR3 totals 14 residues. CDR1 and CDR2 from the germline V gene are KGHSH and LQKENI. V lost 2 bases and J lost 1; bases outside the gene matches: 1.

The chain carries TRBV28 and TRBJ1-5; 8 bases are a match to TRBD1. This CDR3 is 14 amino acids long. CDR1 MDHEN and CDR2 SYDVKM come from the germline V gene. J gave up 7 bases and V 2 bases, and 4 bases lay outside the gene matches. The DNA of the CDR3 is TGTGCCAGCAGTTTAGGGACAGGTAAACAGCCCCAGCATTTT. Translation gives CASSLGTGKQPQHF.

V and J are TRBV9 and TRBJ2-1, with a weak D call TRBD2 (5 bases). Trimming cost V 0 bases and J 8 bases, with 12 bases left between them. CDR1 and CDR2 (germline): SGDLS, YYNGEE. CDR3 length equals 14 residues. The CDR3: CASSVVGRSDEQFF. The CDR3 DNA reads TGTGCCAGCAGCGTAGTCGGACGTAGCGATGAGCAGTTCTTC.

The chain joins TRBV28 to TRBJ2-7, with D perhaps TRBD2 (6 bases). V dropped 10 bases and J dropped 4 bases, with 14 bases sitting between them. The CDR3 is made up of 12 amino acids. Germline V gene lookup returns CDR1 MDHEN and CDR2 SYDVKM. The chain's CDR3 is CATTTRWYEQYF. CDR3 coding DNA: TGTGCCACGACGACTAGATGGTACGAGCAGTACTTC.

J is TRBJ2-3 and V is TRBV5-1, with D unclear. The germline V gene has CDR1 SGHRS and CDR2 YFSETQ. Trimming removed 0 bases from V and 4 bases from J, with 3 bases in between. CDR3 length: 12 amino acids. Here the CDR3 DNA reads TGCGCCAGCAGCTTGGCGGCAGATACGCAGTATTTT. Its translation: CASSLAADTQYF.

The CDR3 DNA reads as TGTGCCAGCAGTCAAGGACTGGGAAACTATGGCTACACCTTC. It yields the protein CASSQGLGNYGYTF. The gene calls are TRBV28 and TRBJ1-2; D call uncertain. Trimming cost V 5 bases and J 2 bases, with 12 bases left between them. CDR1 is MDHEN, CDR2 SYDVKM, per germline. There are 14 residues in the CDR3.

The chain has TRBV11-2 and TRBJ2-5; D uncertain. The CDR3 consists of 15 residues. V was shortened by 3 bases and J by 4 bases, with 15 bases between the two germline ends. The germline gives CDR1 SGHAT, CDR2 FQNNGV. CDR3: CASSLSPAARETQYF. In DNA, the CDR3 is TGTGCCAGCAGCTTGAGCCCCGCGGCGAGAGAGACCCAGTACTTC.

The rearrangement joins TRBV5-6 to TRBJ2-1; no firm D call. The CDR3 contains 15 residues. Trimming pared 0 bases from V and 9 bases from J, leaving 16 bases between. Per the germline V gene, CDR1 is SGHDT and CDR2 is YYEEEE. CDR3 in amino acids: CASSLVGTAGGEQFF. CDR3 in DNA: TGTGCCAGCAGCTTGGTGGGTACCGCCGGTGGTGAGCAGTTCTTC.

The chain links TRBV27 to TRBJ2-7, with a possible D match to TRBD1 (5 bases). V gave up 2 bases and J gave up 2 bases, with 7 bases separating them. The V gene's germline CDR1 is MNHEY and CDR2 SMNVEV (reference sequence). The CDR3 sequence is 13 residues long. In nucleotides, the CDR3 is TGTGCCAGCAGTTTAGACAGAGCCTACGAGCAGTACTTC. Its protein is CASSLDRAYEQYF.

The chain combines TRBV6-5 with TRBJ2-7; TRBD1 matches 9 bases. The CDR3 runs to 14 residues. The V and J ends lost 5 bases and 6 bases, in that order; junction bases with no gene match: 8. CDR1 and CDR2 (germline): MNHEY, SVGAGI. As DNA, the CDR3 is TGTGCCAGCAGTCAACTGCCGACAGGGGGCGAGCAGTACTTC. It specifies CASSQLPTGGEQYF.

This clone was observed a single time. V and J are TRBV21-1 and TRBJ1-5; TRBD1 is taken as the D call from the table, unchecked against the DNA. TRBV21-1 is a recognized pseudogene. The CDR3 length is 15 residues. CDR3 in DNA: TGTGCCAGCAGCACGGTTAGGGGAAGCAATCAGCCCCAGCATTTT. Its translation: CASSTVRGSNQPQHF.

The chain recombines TRBV10-1 with TRBJ1-4; TRBD1 is a possible D gene (5 bases). The CDR3 runs to 14 residues. CDR1 is WNHNN and CDR2 is SYGVQD in the germline V gene (reference sequence). V was clipped by 5 bases and J by 8 bases, with 15 bases between them. This CDR3 is CASSSRDPREKLFF. DNA of the CDR3: TGCGCCAGCAGTAGTAGGGACCCAAGGGAAAAACTGTTTTTT.